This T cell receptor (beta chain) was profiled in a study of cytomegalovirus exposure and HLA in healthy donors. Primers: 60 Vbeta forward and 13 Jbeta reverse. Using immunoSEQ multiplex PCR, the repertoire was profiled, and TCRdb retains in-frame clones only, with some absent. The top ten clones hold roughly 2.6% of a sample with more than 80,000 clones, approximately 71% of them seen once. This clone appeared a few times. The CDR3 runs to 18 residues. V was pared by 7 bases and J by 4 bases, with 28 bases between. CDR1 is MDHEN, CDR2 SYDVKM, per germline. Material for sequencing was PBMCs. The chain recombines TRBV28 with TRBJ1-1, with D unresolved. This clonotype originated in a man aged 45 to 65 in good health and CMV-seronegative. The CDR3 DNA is TGTGCCAGCATCAAGGAGGCGGGTGCGAGGAACCGGGGCACTGAAGCTTTCTTT. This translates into CASIKEAGARNRGTEAFF. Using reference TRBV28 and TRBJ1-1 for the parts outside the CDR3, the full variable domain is DVKVTQSSRYLVKRTGEKVFLECVQDMDHENMFWYRQDPGLGLRLIYFSYDVKMKEKGDIPEGYSVSREKKERFSLILESASTNQTSMYLCASIKEAGARNRGTEAFFGQGTRLTVV.